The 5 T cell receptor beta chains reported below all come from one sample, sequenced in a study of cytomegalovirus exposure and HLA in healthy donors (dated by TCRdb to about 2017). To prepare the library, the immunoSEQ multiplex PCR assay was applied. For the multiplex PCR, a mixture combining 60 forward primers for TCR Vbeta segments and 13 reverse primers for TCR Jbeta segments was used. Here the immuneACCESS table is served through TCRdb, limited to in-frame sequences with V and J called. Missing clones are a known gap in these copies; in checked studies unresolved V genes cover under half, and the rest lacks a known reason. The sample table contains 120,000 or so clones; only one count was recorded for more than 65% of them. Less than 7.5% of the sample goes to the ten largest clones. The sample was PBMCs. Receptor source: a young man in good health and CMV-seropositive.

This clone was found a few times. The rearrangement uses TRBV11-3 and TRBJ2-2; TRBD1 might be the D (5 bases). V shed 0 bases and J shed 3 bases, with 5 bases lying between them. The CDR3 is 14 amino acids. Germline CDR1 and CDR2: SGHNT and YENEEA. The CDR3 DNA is TGTGCCAGCAGCTTAGAACAGGACACCGGGGAGCTGTTTTTT. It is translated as CASSLEQDTGELFF. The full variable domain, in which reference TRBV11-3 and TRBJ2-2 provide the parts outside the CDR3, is EAGVVQSPRYKIIEKKQPVAFWCNPISGHNTLYWYLQNLGQGPELLIRYENEEAVDDSQLPKDRFSAERLKGVDSTLKIQPAELGDSAVYLCASSLEQDTGELFFGEGSRLTVL.

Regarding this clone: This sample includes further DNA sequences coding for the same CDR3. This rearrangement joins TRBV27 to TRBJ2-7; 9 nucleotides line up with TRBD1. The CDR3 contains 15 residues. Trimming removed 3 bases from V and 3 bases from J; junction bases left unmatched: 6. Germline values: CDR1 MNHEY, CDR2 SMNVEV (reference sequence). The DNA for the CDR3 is TGTGCCAGCAGTTTGTCCGGGACAGGGTACTACGAGCAGTACTTC. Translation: CASSLSGTGYYEQYF.

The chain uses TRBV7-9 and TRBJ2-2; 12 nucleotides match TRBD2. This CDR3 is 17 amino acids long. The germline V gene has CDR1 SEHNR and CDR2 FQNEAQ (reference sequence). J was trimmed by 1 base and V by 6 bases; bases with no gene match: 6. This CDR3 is CASRSQLAGGNTGELFF. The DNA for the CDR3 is TGTGCCAGCAGATCTCAACTAGCGGGGGGGAACACCGGGGAGCTGTTTTTT.

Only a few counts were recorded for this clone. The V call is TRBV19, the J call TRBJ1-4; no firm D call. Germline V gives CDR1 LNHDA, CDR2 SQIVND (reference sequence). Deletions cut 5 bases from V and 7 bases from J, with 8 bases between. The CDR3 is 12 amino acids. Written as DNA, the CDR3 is TGTGCCAGTAGTGGGCCTGGTGAAAAACTGTTTTTT. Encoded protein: CASSGPGEKLFF. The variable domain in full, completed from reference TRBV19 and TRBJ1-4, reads DGGITQSPKYLFRKEGQNVTLSCEQNLNHDAMYWYRQDPGQGLRLIYYSQIVNDFQKGDIAEGYSVSREKKESFPLTVTSAQKNPTAFYLCASSGPGEKLFFGSGTQLSVL.

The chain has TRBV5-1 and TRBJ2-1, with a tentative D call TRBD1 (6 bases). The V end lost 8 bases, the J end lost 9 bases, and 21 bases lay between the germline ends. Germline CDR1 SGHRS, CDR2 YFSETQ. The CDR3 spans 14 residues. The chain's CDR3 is CASYPGHTSGEQFF. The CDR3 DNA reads TGCGCCAGTTATCCGGGACACACCTCTGGTGAGCAGTTCTTC. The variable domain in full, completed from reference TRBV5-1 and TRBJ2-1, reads KAGVTQTPRYLIKTRGQQVTLSCSPISGHRSVSWYQQTPGQGLQFLFEYFSETQRNKGNFPGRFSGRQFSNSRSEMNVSTLELGDSALYLCASYPGHTSGEQFFGPGTRLTVL.